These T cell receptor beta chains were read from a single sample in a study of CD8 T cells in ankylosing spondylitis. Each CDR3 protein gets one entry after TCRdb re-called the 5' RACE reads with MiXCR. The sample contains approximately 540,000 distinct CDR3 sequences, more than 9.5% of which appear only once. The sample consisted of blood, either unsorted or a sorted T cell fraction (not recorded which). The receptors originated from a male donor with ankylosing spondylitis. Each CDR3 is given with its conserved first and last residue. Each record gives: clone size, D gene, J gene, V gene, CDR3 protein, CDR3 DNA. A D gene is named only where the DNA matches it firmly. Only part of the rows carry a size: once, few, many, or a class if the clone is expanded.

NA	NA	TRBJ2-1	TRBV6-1	CASSLDTRSYNEQFF	TGTGCCAGCAGCCTAGACACCCGATCCTACAATGAGCAGTTCTTC
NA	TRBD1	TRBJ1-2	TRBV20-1	CSARVMDRDSGYTF	TGCAGTGCTAGAGTAATGGACAGGGACTCTGGCTACACCTTC
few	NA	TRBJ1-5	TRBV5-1	CASSLWFGADQPQHF	TGCGCCAGCAGCTTGTGGTTCGGGGCCGATCAGCCCCAGCATTTT
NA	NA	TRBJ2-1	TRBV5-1	CASSLDENQVRVF	TGCGCCAGCAGCTTGGATGAGAATCAGGTGAGAGTCTTC
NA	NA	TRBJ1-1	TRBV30	CATLKGTAFF	TGTGCCACTTTGAAGGGAACAGCTTTCTTT
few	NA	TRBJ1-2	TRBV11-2	CASSLKYGGGGYTF	TGTGCCAGCAGCTTAAAGTACGGGGGCGGTGGCTACACCTTC
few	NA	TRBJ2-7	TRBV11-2	CASSPSSVLSYEQYF	TGTGCCAGCAGCCCCTCTAGCGTCCTCTCCTACGAGCAGTACTTC
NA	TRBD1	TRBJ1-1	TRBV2	CASLSGTGDTEAFF	TGTGCCAGCCTTTCCGGGACAGGAGACACTGAAGCTTTCTTT
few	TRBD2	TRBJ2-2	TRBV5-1	CASSLKLREGPTAGELFF	TGCGCCAGCAGCTTGAAGTTGCGGGAGGGACCCACAGCCGGGGAGCTGTTTTTT
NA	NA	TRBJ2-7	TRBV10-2	CASSEAGGYEQYF	TGCGCCAGCAGTGAGGCTGGGGGTTACGAGCAGTACTTC
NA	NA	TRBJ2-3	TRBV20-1	CSAPRLTKDTQYF	TGCAGTGCTCCCCGACTAACGAAAGATACGCAGTATTTT
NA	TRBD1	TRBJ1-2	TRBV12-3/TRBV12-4	CASSSEQGALGYGYTF	TGTGCCAGCAGTTCAGAACAGGGGGCGCTGGGCTATGGCTACACCTTC
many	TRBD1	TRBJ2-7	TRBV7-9	CASSVTGGDSYEQYF	TGTGCCAGCAGCGTGACAGGGGGAGACTCCTACGAGCAGTACTTC
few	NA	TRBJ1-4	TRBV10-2	CASLKEKLFF	TGCGCCAGTTTGAAGGAAAAACTGTTTTTT
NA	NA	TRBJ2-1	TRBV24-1	CATSDLNADGDNEQFF	TGTGCCACCAGTGATTTGAACGCTGACGGGGACAATGAGCAGTTCTTC
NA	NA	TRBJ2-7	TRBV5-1	CASTPTGSYEQYF	TGCGCCAGCACCCCAACGGGCAGTTACGAGCAGTACTTC
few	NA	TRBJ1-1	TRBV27	CASSLRGSTEAFF	TGTGCCAGCAGTTTAAGAGGGAGTACTGAAGCTTTCTTT
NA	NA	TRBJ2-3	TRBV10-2	CASSESTVSTDTQYF	TGCGCCAGCAGTGAGTCGACAGTAAGCACAGATACGCAGTATTTT
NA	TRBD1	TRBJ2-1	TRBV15	CATSARDRGIDEQFF	TGTGCCACCAGCGCCCGGGACAGGGGGATCGATGAGCAGTTCTTC
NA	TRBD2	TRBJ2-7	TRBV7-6	CASSLRSGLAGADEQYF	TGTGCCAGCAGTTTACGCTCCGGACTAGCGGGAGCCGACGAGCAGTACTTC
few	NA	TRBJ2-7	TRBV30	CAWSTGTISSYEQYF	TGTGCCTGGAGCACCGGGACAATTAGCTCCTACGAGCAGTACTTC
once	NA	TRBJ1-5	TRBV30	CAWGDTGFGQPQHF	TGTGCCTGGGGGGACACAGGGTTCGGGCAGCCCCAGCATTTT
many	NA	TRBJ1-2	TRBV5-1	CASSLAPGGYTF	TGCGCCAGCAGCTTGGCCCCCGGCGGCTACACCTTC
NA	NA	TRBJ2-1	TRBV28	CASSFWGPVLYNEQFF	TGTGCCAGCAGTTTCTGGGGACCCGTGCTCTACAATGAGCAGTTCTTC
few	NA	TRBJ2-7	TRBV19	CASSSKTLVAASSSYEQYF	TGTGCCAGTAGTTCTAAGACTCTCGTGGCGGCCTCTTCCTCCTACGAGCAGTACTTC
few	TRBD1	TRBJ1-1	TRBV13	CASSSPDGQGITEAFF	TGTGCCAGCAGCTCCCCCGACGGACAGGGGATCACTGAAGCTTTCTTT
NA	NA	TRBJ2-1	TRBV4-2	CASSFGGHEQFF	TGTGCCAGCAGCTTTGGGGGCCATGAGCAGTTCTTC
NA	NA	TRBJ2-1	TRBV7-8	CASTRNEQFF	TGTGCCAGCACAAGGAATGAGCAGTTCTTC
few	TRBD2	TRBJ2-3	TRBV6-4	CASSDRTSGTDTQYF	TGTGCCAGCAGCGACAGGACTAGCGGCACAGATACGCAGTATTTT
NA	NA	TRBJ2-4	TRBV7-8	CASSPRARGEGSNIQYF	TGTGCCAGCAGCCCCCGAGCGAGGGGCGAGGGTTCGAACATTCAGTACTTC
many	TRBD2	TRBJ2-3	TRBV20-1	CSARTSGITDTQYF	TGCAGTGCTAGGACTAGCGGGATCACAGATACGCAGTATTTT
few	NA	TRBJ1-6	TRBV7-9	CASSQGSSYNSPLHF	TGTGCCAGCAGCCAAGGCAGCTCCTATAATTCACCCCTCCACTTT
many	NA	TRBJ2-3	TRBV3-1	CASSRGRDTQYF	TGTGCCAGCAGCCGGGGTCGAGATACGCAGTATTTT
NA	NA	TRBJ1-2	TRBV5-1	CASSLGSDNYGYTF	TGCGCCAGCAGCTTGGGCAGCGACAACTATGGCTACACCTTC
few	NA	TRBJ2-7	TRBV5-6	CASSLAAVTYEQYF	TGTGCCAGCAGCTTGGCCGCAGTGACCTACGAGCAGTACTTC
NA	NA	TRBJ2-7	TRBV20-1	CSAPGSVRTGYSYEQYF	TGCAGTGCCCCAGGGAGCGTTCGAACAGGGTACTCCTACGAGCAGTACTTC
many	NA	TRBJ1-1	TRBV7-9	CASSLGGDTEAFF	TGTGCCAGCAGCTTAGGGGGGGACACTGAAGCTTTCTTT
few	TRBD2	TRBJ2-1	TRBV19	CASSTGTSGRWNEQFF	TGTGCCAGTAGCACGGGAACTAGCGGGAGGTGGAATGAGCAGTTCTTC
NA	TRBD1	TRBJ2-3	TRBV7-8	CASSSQGIFTDTQYF	TGTGCCAGCAGCTCACAGGGGATATTCACAGATACGCAGTATTTT
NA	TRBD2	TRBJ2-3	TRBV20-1	CSAAGGAADTQYF	TGCAGCGCCGCGGGGGGGGCGGCAGATACGCAGTATTTT
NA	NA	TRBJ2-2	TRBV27	CASPLKDWPNTGELFF	TGTGCCAGCCCACTTAAGGACTGGCCGAACACCGGGGAGCTGTTTTTT
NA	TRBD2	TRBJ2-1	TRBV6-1	CASSPGGVVHNEQFF	TGTGCCAGCAGTCCCGGGGGGGTTGTGCACAATGAGCAGTTCTTC
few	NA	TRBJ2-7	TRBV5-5	CASSLGRVTYEQYF	TGTGCCAGCAGCTTGGGCAGGGTGACCTACGAGCAGTACTTC
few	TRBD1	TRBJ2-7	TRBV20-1	CSATPGQERYEQYF	TGCAGTGCTACTCCGGGACAGGAAAGGTACGAGCAGTACTTC
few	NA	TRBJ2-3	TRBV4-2	CASSQDPQWSTDTQYF	TGTGCCAGCAGCCAAGACCCACAGTGGTCTACAGATACGCAGTATTTT
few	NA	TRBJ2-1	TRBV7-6	CASSPRGRSYNEQFF	TGTGCCAGCAGTCCAAGGGGCCGTTCCTACAATGAGCAGTTCTTC
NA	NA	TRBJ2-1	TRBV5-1	CASSLRLTDGDEQFF	TGCGCCAGCAGCTTAAGGCTAACGGACGGGGATGAGCAGTTCTTC
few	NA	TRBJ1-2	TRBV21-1	CARVQAYGYTF	TGTGCCCGCGTACAAGCCTATGGCTACACCTTC
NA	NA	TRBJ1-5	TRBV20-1	CSARDRTDPFQPQHF	TGCAGTGCTAGAGATAGGACAGACCCTTTTCAGCCCCAGCATTTT
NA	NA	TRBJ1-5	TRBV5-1	CASSPSGISSNQPQHF	TGCGCCAGCAGCCCCTCTGGCATCTCTAGCAATCAGCCCCAGCATTTT
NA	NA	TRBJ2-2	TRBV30	CAWRRGLGGSTGELFF	TGTGCCTGGAGGAGGGGATTAGGGGGGAGCACCGGGGAGCTGTTTTTT
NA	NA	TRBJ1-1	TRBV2	CASSVIHREAAFF	TGTGCCAGCAGCGTTATTCACAGGGAGGCCGCTTTCTTT
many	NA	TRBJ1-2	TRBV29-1	CSVEASPTRGYTF	TGCAGCGTTGAGGCCTCCCCAACTCGTGGCTACACCTTC
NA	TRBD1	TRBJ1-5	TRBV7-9	CASSSGQGFNQPQHF	TGTGCCAGCAGCTCCGGACAGGGCTTCAATCAGCCCCAGCATTTT
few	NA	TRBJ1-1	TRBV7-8	CASSILGGDTEAFF	TGTGCCAGCAGCATTTTGGGGGGGGACACTGAAGCTTTCTTT
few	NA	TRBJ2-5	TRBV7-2	CASSHQQPGETQYF	TGTGCCAGCAGCCATCAACAGCCTGGGGAGACCCAGTACTTC
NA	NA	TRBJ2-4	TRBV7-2	CASSQGLAKNIQYF	TGTGCCAGCAGCCAAGGGCTAGCCAAAAACATTCAGTACTTC
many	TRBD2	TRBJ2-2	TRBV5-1	CASSPRTSENTGELFF	TGCGCCAGCAGCCCCCGGACTAGCGAGAACACCGGGGAGCTGTTTTTT
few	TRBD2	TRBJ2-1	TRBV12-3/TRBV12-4	CASRPSGSNEQFF	TGTGCCAGCAGGCCTAGCGGGAGCAATGAGCAGTTCTTC